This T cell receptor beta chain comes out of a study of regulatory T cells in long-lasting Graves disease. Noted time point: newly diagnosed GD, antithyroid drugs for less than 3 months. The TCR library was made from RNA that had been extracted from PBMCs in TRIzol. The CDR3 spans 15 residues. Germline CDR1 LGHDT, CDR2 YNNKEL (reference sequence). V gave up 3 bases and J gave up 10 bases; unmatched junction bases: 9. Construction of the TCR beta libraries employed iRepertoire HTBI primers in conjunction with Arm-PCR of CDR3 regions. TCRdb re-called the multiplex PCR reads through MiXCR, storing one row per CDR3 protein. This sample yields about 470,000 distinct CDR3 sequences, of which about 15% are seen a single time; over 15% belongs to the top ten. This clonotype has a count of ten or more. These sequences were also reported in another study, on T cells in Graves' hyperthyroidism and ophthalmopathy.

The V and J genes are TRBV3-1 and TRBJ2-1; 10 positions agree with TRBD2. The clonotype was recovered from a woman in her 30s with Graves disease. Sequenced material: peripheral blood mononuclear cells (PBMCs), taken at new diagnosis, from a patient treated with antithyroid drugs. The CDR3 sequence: CASSQVLAGVGEQFF. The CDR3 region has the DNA TGTGCCAGCAGCCAGGTCCTAGCGGGAGTAGGAGAGCAGTTCTTC.